The 13 T cell receptor beta chains below were found in one sample sequenced in a study of blood T cell repertoires in COVID-19 (dated by TCRdb to about 2020). Receptor amplification or capture employed the immunoSEQ multiplex PCR assay. TCRdb retrieved this table from immuneACCESS and kept in-frame rearrangements only. Not all clones are present; in checked studies, unresolved V genes account for under half, and no reason is known for the remainder. Recorded for this sample are about 61,000 clones; approximately 83% of them occurred a single time. Jointly, the top ten make up about 15% of the sample. The sample was peripheral blood. These receptors were collected from a human donor in a cohort sampled during active COVID-19.

The rearrangement uses TRBV4-1 and TRBJ1-1, with no clear D. V was pared by 8 bases and J by 0 bases, with 7 bases between. The CDR3 runs to 12 residues. From germline, CDR1 is MGHRA and CDR2 YSYEKL. CDR3 sequence (DNA): TGCGCCAGCCGAGATTTGAACACTGAAGCTTTCTTT. Its translation: CASRDLNTEAFF.

The rearrangement links TRBV19 to TRBJ2-1; weak D call: TRBD1 (7 bases). Germline V gene data show CDR1 as LNHDA and CDR2 as SQIVND (reference sequence). The CDR3 loop spans 17 amino acids. V shed 2 bases and J shed 5 bases, with 19 bases lying between them. The CDR3 is CASSITLTGRWDNEQFF. The CDR3 bases are TGTGCCAGTAGTATAACCCTGACAGGGAGGTGGGACAATGAGCAGTTCTTC.

The chain links TRBV5-1 to TRBJ1-1; perhaps TRBD1 as D (6 bases). CDR3 length equals 15 residues. Trimming stripped 2 bases from V and 4 bases from J, with 15 bases between. CDR1 is SGHRS, CDR2 YFSETQ, per germline. DNA of the CDR3: TGCGCCAGCAGCTTAATACAGGGTTCAGGCACTGAAGCTTTCTTT. It yields the protein CASSLIQGSGTEAFF.

This chain joins TRBV28 and TRBJ1-1; D is ambiguous. Germline CDR1 reads MDHEN; CDR2 reads SYDVKM. Trimming removed 2 bases at V and 6 bases at J, with 10 bases between. The CDR3 consists of 13 residues. CDR3 in amino acids: CASSLGQIPEAFF. CDR3 DNA sequence: TGTGCCAGCAGTTTAGGTCAGATACCTGAAGCTTTCTTT.

The chain combines TRBV18 with TRBJ2-2, with 10 nucleotides matching TRBD1. V lost 6 bases, J lost 3 bases, and 4 bases stayed unmatched. The germline V gene has CDR1 KGHSH and CDR2 LQKENI. The length of the CDR3 is 15 residues. The chain's CDR3 is CASSRDRGDTGELFF. CDR3 DNA: TGTGCCAGCTCTCGGGACAGGGGAGACACCGGGGAGCTGTTTTTT.

The chain carries TRBV27 and TRBJ2-4, with D perhaps TRBD2 (5 bases). The CDR3 is 14 amino acids. Germline V gene sequence: CDR1 MNHEY, CDR2 SMNVEV (reference sequence). Trimming removed 3 bases from V and 3 bases from J, with 9 bases in between. The chain's CDR3 is CASSLGGSKNIQYF. CDR3 sequence (DNA): TGTGCCAGCAGTTTGGGTGGGAGCAAAAACATTCAGTACTTC.

The chain links TRBV12-3 or TRBV12-4 to TRBJ2-3, with a tentative D call TRBD2 (5 bases). V was clipped by 7 bases and J by 5 bases, with 13 bases between them. The CDR3 sequence is 13 residues long. Here the CDR3 DNA reads TGTGCCAGCACTTTTAGAGAGGGAGATACGCAGTATTTT. Its translation is CASTFREGDTQYF.

The chain links TRBV7-2 to TRBJ2-3; 8 bases map to TRBD2. The CDR3 loop spans 16 amino acids. J was trimmed by 6 bases and V by 4 bases; bases with no gene match: 12. Germline CDR1 is SGHTA and CDR2 is FQGNSA. The CDR3 loop reads CASSSGLALRGDTQYF. The CDR3, as DNA: TGTGCCAGCAGCTCAGGACTAGCCCTAAGGGGGGATACGCAGTATTTT.

This clone has just one count. The CDR3 DNA follows: TGTGCCAGCTCACCAAGGCAGGGGAGCACAGATACGCAGTATTTT. It encodes CASSPRQGSTDTQYF. V usage is TRBV18 and J usage is TRBJ2-3, with a weak D call TRBD1 (6 bases). The CDR3 contains 15 residues. V lost 2 bases and J lost 0, with 9 bases in between. The germline gives CDR1 KGHSH, CDR2 LQKENI.

The chain combines TRBV5-4 with TRBJ2-1; D gene uncertain. This CDR3 comprises 15 residues. With 0 bases removed from V and 5 bases from J, the gap between germline ends came to 12 bases. Germline V gene sequence: CDR1 SGHNT, CDR2 YYREEE (reference sequence). The CDR3 region has the DNA TGTGCCAGCAGCTTGGTGGCGGCCAGTAACAATGAGCAGTTCTTC. Its protein product is CASSLVAASNNEQFF. The full variable domain, completed using reference TRBV5-4 and TRBJ2-1, is ETGVTQSPTHLIKTRGQQVTLRCSSQSGHNTVSWYQQALGQGPQFIFQYYREEENGRGNFPPRFSGLQFPNYSSELNVNALELDDSALYLCASSLVAASNNEQFFGPGTRLTVL.

This clone was seen only once. In nucleotides, the CDR3 is TGTGCCACCAGCAAACAACAGGGTCGGCTTGGCTACACCTTC. Translation: CATSKQQGRLGYTF. The chain is built from TRBV15 and TRBJ1-2, with a tentative D call TRBD1 (6 bases). V lost 4 bases and J 7 bases, leaving 16 bases between the germline ends. The V gene's germline CDR1 is LNHNV and CDR2 YYDKDF (reference sequence). CDR3 size: 14 residues.

The chain links TRBV4-1 to TRBJ2-3; 7 bases align to TRBD2. Germline CDR1 and CDR2: MGHRA and YSYEKL. The ends lost 1 base at V and 0 bases at J; junction bases unmatched: 7. This CDR3 spans 17 amino acids. CDR3 sequence reads: CASSQAGGSLSTDTQYF. The DNA for the CDR3 is TGCGCCAGCAGCCAAGCGGGCGGGAGTTTAAGCACAGATACGCAGTATTTT.

The V gene is TRBV7-2, the J gene TRBJ2-1; 8 bases match TRBD1. In germline, CDR1 is SGHTA, CDR2 FQGNSA. V was pared by 0 bases and J by 9 bases, with 10 bases of the junction left unmatched. The CDR3 length is 16 residues. CDR3 region: CASSLAKAGGRGEQFF. CDR3 nucleotide sequence: TGTGCCAGCAGCTTAGCGAAGGCAGGGGGCAGGGGTGAGCAGTTCTTC.